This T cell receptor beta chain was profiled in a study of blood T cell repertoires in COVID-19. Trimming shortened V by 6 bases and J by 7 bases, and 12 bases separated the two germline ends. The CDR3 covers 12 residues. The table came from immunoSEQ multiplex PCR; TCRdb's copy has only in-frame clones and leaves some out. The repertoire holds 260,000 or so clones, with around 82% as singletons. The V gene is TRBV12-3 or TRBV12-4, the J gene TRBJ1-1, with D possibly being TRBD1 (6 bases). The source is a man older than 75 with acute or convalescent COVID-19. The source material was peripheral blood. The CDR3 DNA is TGTGCCAGCAGCCCACAGGGACGTGAAGCTTTCTTT. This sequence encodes CASSPQGREAFF.